A selection of T cell receptor beta chains follows, all from one sample in a study of identical twins. TCRdb processed the 5' RACE reads anew with MiXCR; each CDR3 protein has one entry. The sample lists 450,000 or so distinct CDR3 sequences, more than 13% seen once, with more than 0.8% in the top ten. A further study also used this sample, focusing on yellow fever vaccine responses in identical twins.

The sample consisted of CD4+ T cells sorted from blood. These receptor sequences come from a woman aged 18-29 years in good health. The CDR3 runs from the conserved cysteine through the conserved F or W. The D gene is left open where the match is weak. Size is stated for part of the rows, as once, few or many counts, or as a class when the clone is expanded.

17	TRBV4-2	TRBD1	few	TRBJ2-7	CASSQDLWTGGDYEQYF	TGTGCCAGCAGCCAAGATCTTTGGACAGGGGGGGATTACGAGCAGTACTTC
16	TRBV2	TRBD2	NA	TRBJ2-1	CASSERLAGGYNEQFF	TGTGCCAGCAGTGAACGACTAGCGGGGGGGTACAATGAGCAGTTCTTC
15	TRBV6-1	TRBD1	NA	TRBJ2-7	CASSDRTGGYYEQYF	TGTGCCAGCAGTGACAGGACAGGGGGCTACTACGAGCAGTACTTC
16	TRBV20-1	TRBD2	NA	TRBJ2-5	CRALGAGRGGQETQYF	TGCAGAGCCCTAGGGGCTGGGCGGGGGGGCCAAGAGACCCAGTACTTC
16	TRBV5-1	TRBD2	NA	TRBJ2-5	CASSLALAGSQETQYF	TGCGCCAGCAGCTTGGCCTTAGCGGGGTCTCAAGAGACCCAGTACTTC
14	TRBV12-3/TRBV12-4	TRBD1	many	TRBJ2-2	CASSLKGANGELFF	TGTGCCAGCAGTTTAAAGGGGGCCAACGGGGAGCTGTTTTTT
18	TRBV12-3/TRBV12-4	TRBD1	few	TRBJ2-3	CASLTLGTGTGSTDTQYF	TGTGCCAGCCTCACTTTGGGGACCGGGACAGGAAGCACAGATACGCAGTATTTT
17	TRBV18	TRBD1	few	TRBJ2-7	CASSPGLLSHRGYEQYF	TGTGCCAGCTCACCTGGGTTGCTATCGCACAGGGGCTACGAGCAGTACTTC
14	TRBV29-1	TRBD1	many	TRBJ2-5	CSALGQGLRETQYF	TGCAGCGCCCTGGGACAGGGCCTGCGGGAGACCCAGTACTTC
15	TRBV20-1	TRBD1	few	TRBJ1-2	CSARDKGQGTYGYTF	TGCAGTGCTAGAGACAAGGGACAGGGGACGTATGGCTACACCTTC
13	TRBV20-1	TRBD1	few	TRBJ2-5	CSANDRARETQYF	TGCAGTGCTAACGACAGGGCCAGGGAGACCCAGTACTTC
18	TRBV12-3/TRBV12-4	TRBD2	many	TRBJ2-1	CATQTGLAGVLSYNEQFF	TGTGCCACCCAAACTGGACTAGCGGGAGTATTGTCCTACAATGAGCAGTTCTTC
12	TRBV25-1	NA	few	TRBJ1-1	CASSREVTEAFF	TGTGCCAGCAGCAGGGAGGTCACTGAAGCTTTCTTT
15	TRBV11-2	NA	few	TRBJ1-1	CASSHPEQGNTEAFF	TGTGCCAGCAGCCATCCCGAACAGGGGAACACTGAAGCTTTCTTT
15	TRBV25-1	TRBD1	NA	TRBJ2-1	CASRPTGQGGAEQFF	TGTGCCAGCAGACCCACGGGACAGGGTGGTGCTGAGCAGTTCTTC
14	TRBV6-1	TRBD1	many	TRBJ1-2	CASSPGQANYGYTF	TGTGCCAGCAGTCCGGGACAGGCTAACTATGGCTACACCTTC
13	TRBV3-1	NA	NA	TRBJ1-1	CASSQRSVPEAFF	TGTGCCAGCAGCCAAAGGAGTGTACCTGAAGCTTTCTTT
11	TRBV29-1	NA	NA	TRBJ1-2	CSVAANYGYTF	TGCAGCGTTGCAGCGAACTATGGCTACACCTTC
13	TRBV19	NA	few	TRBJ2-7	CASSTQISYEQYF	TGTGCCAGTAGTACCCAGATCTCCTACGAGCAGTACTTC
12	TRBV25-1	NA	NA	TRBJ2-1	CASGTERYVQFF	TGTGCCAGCGGTACTGAGAGGTATGTGCAGTTCTTC
13	TRBV20-1	NA	many	TRBJ2-5	CSGDIVAQETQYF	TGCAGCGGTGACATCGTGGCTCAAGAGACCCAGTACTTC
15	TRBV6-1	TRBD2	few	TRBJ2-7	CASSRGGTISYEQYF	TGTGCCAGCAGTCGGGGGGGGACAATCTCCTACGAGCAGTACTTC
17	TRBV6-5	NA	few	TRBJ2-1	CASSYHLRGGSYNEQFF	TGTGCCAGCAGTTACCACCTTAGAGGGGGCTCCTACAATGAGCAGTTCTTC